The next 20 T cell receptor beta chains were all read from a single sample in a study of T cell changes during pregnancy in multiple sclerosis. TCRdb's table, derived via immunoSEQ multiplex PCR, lists solely in-frame clones and lacks some. The data hold 93,000 or so clones, with about 90% observed a single time. Source: peripheral blood, taken after pregnancy. The receptor source for this set is a female donor with multiple sclerosis, enrolled in a pregnancy study.

CDR3 region: CASRDKLGALKNQPQHF. In DNA form, the CDR3 reads TGTGCCAGTAGGGACAAATTGGGGGCCTTAAAAAATCAGCCCCAGCATTTT. The chain joins TRBV19 to TRBJ1-5; TRBD1 is a possible D gene (6 bases). V dropped 6 bases and J dropped 4 bases, with 22 bases sitting between them. This CDR3 contains 17 residues. Germline loops: CDR1 LNHDA, CDR2 SQIVND (reference sequence).

This rearrangement joins TRBV7-8 to TRBJ2-3, with TRBD2 matching over 7 bases. After removal of 5 bases from V and 3 bases from J, the junction contained 11 bases not matched to a gene. The CDR3 runs to 16 residues. CDR1 and CDR2 from the germline V gene are SGHVS and FQNEAQ. Here the CDR3 DNA reads TGTGCCAGCAGCCACAATCGGGGGGTGGGGACAGATACGCAGTATTTT. Residues: CASSHNRGVGTDTQYF.

The chain combines TRBV5-5 with TRBJ1-5; D may be TRBD1 (5 bases). Germline V gene lookup returns CDR1 SGHKS and CDR2 YYEKEE (reference sequence). The CDR3 has 17 amino acids. V was clipped by 4 bases and J by 6 bases, with 23 bases between them. CDR3 sequence (DNA): TGTGCCAGCAGCCCGACAGTCACTCCTAATTGGGGTCAGCCCCAGCATTTT. Protein product: CASSPTVTPNWGQPQHF.

This chain connects TRBV6-5 to TRBJ1-2; TRBD1 agrees at 10 bases. Trimming cost V 0 bases and J 5 bases; bases outside gene matches: 6. CDR3 length: 16 residues. Germline V gene lookup returns CDR1 MNHEY and CDR2 SVGAGI. CDR3 bases: TGTGCCAGCAGTTACTCCCGGACAGGGGGTCGGTATGGCTACACCTTC. Translation gives CASSYSRTGGRYGYTF.

The V and J genes are TRBV5-1 and TRBJ1-5; tentative D call: TRBD1 (5 bases). The V and J ends lost 2 bases and 1 base respectively, with 7 bases between them. Germline loops: CDR1 SGHRS, CDR2 YFSETQ. The CDR3 totals 14 residues. CDR3 residues: CASSFGGSNQPQHF. The CDR3 coding sequence is TGCGCCAGCAGCTTCGGGGGGAGCAATCAGCCCCAGCATTTT.

CDR3 region: CASSSRGIQRADTEAFF. In DNA, the CDR3 is TGTGCCAGCAGCTCTAGGGGTATCCAAAGGGCTGACACTGAAGCTTTCTTT. The V call is TRBV11-2, the J call TRBJ1-1; TRBD1 is a possible D gene (5 bases). CDR3 length: 17 amino acids. Between the trimmed V and J ends, which lost 4 bases and 3 bases, there was a span of 21 bases. Germline lookup yields CDR1 SGHAT and CDR2 FQNNGV.

The V gene is TRBV9, the J gene TRBJ2-3; D gene ambiguous. CDR1 and CDR2 from the germline V gene are SGDLS and YYNGEE. V was clipped by 4 bases and J by 7 bases, with 13 bases between them. The CDR3 runs to 13 residues. CDR3 amino acids: CASSPPRTYTQYF. The CDR3 nucleotides read TGTGCCAGCAGCCCCCCCAGAACCTATACGCAGTATTTT.

The count of this clone is one. This chain joins TRBV15 and TRBJ1-2; 7 bases line up with TRBD1. Germline-derived CDR1 and CDR2 are LNHNV and YYDKDF (reference sequence). J lost 5 bases, V lost 0 bases, and 6 bases had no gene match. The CDR3 is 15 amino acids. CDR3 bases: TGTGCCACCAGCAGAGATGGCGCCAGGGGGTATGGCTACACCTTC. This translates into CATSRDGARGYGYTF. Full variable domain (rest looked up from reference TRBV15 and TRBJ1-2): DAMVIQNPRYQVTQFGKPVTLSCSQTLNHNVMYWYQQKSSQAPKLLFHYYDKDFNNEADTPDNFQSRRPNTSFCFLDIRSPGLGDTAMYLCATSRDGARGYGYTFGSGTRLTVV.

The rearrangement links TRBV2 to TRBJ1-2, with 11 nucleotides matching TRBD1. The trim removed 0 bases at V and 4 bases at J, leaving 1 base unmatched. This CDR3 comprises 15 residues. CDR1 and CDR2 (germline): SNHLY, FYNNEI. The CDR3 sequence is CASSEAGTGGYGYTF. The CDR3 bases are TGTGCCAGCAGTGAAGCCGGGACAGGGGGCTATGGCTACACCTTC. Together with reference TRBV2 and TRBJ1-2, the CDR3 gives the full variable domain: EPEVTQTPSHQVTQMGQEVILRCVPISNHLYFYWYRQILGQKVEFLVSFYNNEISEKSEIFDDQFSVERPDGSNFTLKIRSTKLEDSAMYFCASSEAGTGGYGYTFGSGTRLTVV.

Only one count was recorded for this clone. The rearrangement joins TRBV19 to TRBJ1-2; D ambiguous. This CDR3 region has 12 residues. In germline, CDR1 is LNHDA, CDR2 SQIVND (reference sequence). V was clipped by 3 bases and J by 4 bases, with 6 bases between them. The CDR3 spells CASSIKAYGYTF. CDR3 DNA: TGTGCCAGTAGTATCAAAGCCTATGGCTACACCTTC.

The V gene is TRBV27, the J gene TRBJ2-6; perhaps TRBD1 as D (6 bases). Trimming pared 4 bases from V and 4 bases from J, leaving 14 bases between. The CDR3 runs to 16 residues. Germline V gives CDR1 MNHEY, CDR2 SMNVEV (reference sequence). The CDR3 DNA follows: TGTGCCAGCAGTTCATACAGGGCACCAGGGGCCAACGTCCTGACTTTC. Protein: CASSSYRAPGANVLTF.

The rearrangement uses TRBV30 and TRBJ1-3, with D possibly matching TRBD1 (6 bases). The CDR3 runs to 16 residues. Germline loops: CDR1 GTSNPN, CDR2 SVGIG (reference sequence). Trimming pared 2 bases from V and 3 bases from J, leaving 17 bases between. CDR3 nucleotide sequence: TGTGCCTGGAGTTCTCAGACAGGAATCATTGGAAACACCATATATTTT. Protein: CAWSSQTGIIGNTIYF.

V is TRBV5-5 and J is TRBJ2-3, with 7 positions matching TRBD2. Germline V gene sequence: CDR1 SGHKS, CDR2 YYEKEE (reference sequence). V was pared by 2 bases and J by 2 bases, with 14 bases of the junction left unmatched. This CDR3 region has 18 residues. The CDR3 loop is CASSFPTMRRDYTDTQYF. In nucleotides, the CDR3 is TGTGCCAGCAGCTTCCCCACCATGAGGCGGGACTACACAGATACGCAGTATTTT.

This sequence joins TRBV5-1 and TRBJ2-7; TRBD1 aligns across 9 bases. The CDR3 is 13 amino acids. CDR1 and CDR2 (germline): SGHRS, YFSETQ. The junction had 1 base not matched to a gene; V was cut back by 2 bases and J by 4 bases. The CDR3 DNA reads TGCGCCAGCAGCTTCGACAGGGGGTACGAGCAGTACTTC. Protein sequence: CASSFDRGYEQYF.

The J gene is TRBJ2-1, the V gene TRBV2; a possible D gene is TRBD1 (6 bases). V lost 8 bases and J 0 bases, leaving 14 bases between the germline ends. CDR3 length: 15 residues. In germline, CDR1 is SNHLY, CDR2 FYNNEI. CDR3 region: CASWIARGSYNEQFF. Written as DNA, the CDR3 is TGTGCCAGCTGGATCGCCAGGGGCTCCTACAATGAGCAGTTCTTC.

V usage is TRBV28 and J usage is TRBJ1-2; 12 bases match TRBD1. V dropped 8 bases and J dropped 8; count of bases not matched to a gene: 12. This CDR3 is built from 15 residues. Per the germline V gene, CDR1 is MDHEN and CDR2 is SYDVKM. CDR3 in amino acids: CASSRGDRGLGGYTF. CDR3 DNA sequence: TGTGCCAGCTCCCGTGGGGACAGGGGGCTGGGGGGCTACACCTTC.

This clone was counted between two and nine times. This rearrangement joins TRBV19 to TRBJ1-4; D ambiguous. Between the trimmed V and J ends, which lost 5 bases and 8 bases, there was a span of 9 bases. CDR1 is LNHDA, CDR2 SQIVND, per germline (reference sequence). This CDR3 region has 12 residues. Here the CDR3 reads CASSQQREKLFF. CDR3 in DNA: TGTGCCAGTAGTCAGCAGCGGGAAAAACTGTTTTTT.

The rearrangement joins TRBV10-3 to TRBJ2-1, with D possibly matching TRBD2 (5 bases). Trimming took 0 bases from V and 6 from J, leaving 12 bases between them. Looked up from germline, CDR1 is ENHRY and CDR2 is SYGVKD. The CDR3 covers 15 residues. CDR3 residues: CAISESSGWSNEQFF. In DNA form, the CDR3 reads TGTGCCATCAGTGAGTCATCGGGGTGGAGCAATGAGCAGTTCTTC.

The gene calls are TRBV15 and TRBJ1-2, with 8 positions matching TRBD1. This CDR3 has 16 amino acids. After removal of 5 bases from V and 4 bases from J, the junction contained 12 bases not matched to a gene. Germline V gene lookup returns CDR1 LNHNV and CDR2 YYDKDF (reference sequence). Here the CDR3 DNA reads TGTGCCACCAGCGTAGACAGGGGCAAAAATCCCTATGGCTACACCTTC. Its translation: CATSVDRGKNPYGYTF.

The V and J genes are TRBV19 and TRBJ1-1; 7 nucleotides agree with TRBD1. The trim removed 5 bases at V and 5 bases at J, leaving 5 bases unmatched. This CDR3 spans 13 amino acids. CDR1 and CDR2 from the germline V gene are LNHDA and SQIVND (reference sequence). The CDR3 DNA follows: TGTGCCAGTAGTTACAGGGGTTATACTGAAGCTTTCTTT. Its translation: CASSYRGYTEAFF.